This TCR beta chain was captured by sequencing in a study of blood T cell repertoires in COVID-19. Looking at the study overall: Researchers got acute and convalescent COVID-19 samples from the United States, Italy and Spain. Nucleic acid was either cDNA or gDNA, and it came from T cells, B-cell-depleted T cells, or PBMCs.

In the study's own analysis: Amplifying reference gene primers gave estimates of nucleated cell counts. Sequenced by immunoSEQ multiplex PCR; TCRdb stores in-frame clones only, minus some. That table is the source of V, J and clone size, and D and trimming were worked out from the DNA. The sample lists a few hundred thousand clones; 88% were seen once. From germline, CDR1 is MRHNA and CDR2 SNTAGT. V lost 3 bases and J lost 6; bases outside the gene matches: 9. The CDR3 sequence is 15 residues long. The sample consisted of peripheral blood. The receptor comes from a woman in her forties who had recovered from COVID-19. This rearrangement joins TRBV6-4 to TRBJ1-1; 8 positions agree with TRBD1. CDR3 in DNA: TGTGCCAGCAGTGATCGGGCAGGGGGCCTGGCTGAAGCTTTCTTT. Amino acids: CASSDRAGGLAEAFF.